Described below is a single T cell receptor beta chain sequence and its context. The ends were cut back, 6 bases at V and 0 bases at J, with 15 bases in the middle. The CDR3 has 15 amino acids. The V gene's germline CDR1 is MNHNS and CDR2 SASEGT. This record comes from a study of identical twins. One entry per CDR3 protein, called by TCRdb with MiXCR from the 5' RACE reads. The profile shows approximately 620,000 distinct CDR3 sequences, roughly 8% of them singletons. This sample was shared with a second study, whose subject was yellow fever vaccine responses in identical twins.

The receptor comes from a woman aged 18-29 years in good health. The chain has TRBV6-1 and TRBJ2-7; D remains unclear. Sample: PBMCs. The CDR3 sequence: CASSDRGPNSYEQYF. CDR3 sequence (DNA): TGTGCCAGCAGCGACCGAGGCCCTAACTCCTACGAGCAGTACTTC.